This is a list of T cell receptor beta chains from one sample in a study of vaccination and CD4 T cells after COVID-19. From the PCR reads, TCRdb called clonotypes with MiXCR, one entry per CDR3 protein. Of around 13,000 distinct CDR3 sequences listed, about three fifths are singletons. These receptors' antigens are unknown. The sequencing used CD4+ T cells from blood, cultured in vitro, collected before SARS-CoV-2 vaccination. All receptors come from a human donor who had recovered from COVID-19. The CDR3 runs from the conserved cysteine through the conserved F or W. A D gene is named only where the DNA matches it firmly. Expanded clones are given a class, and other clones once, few, many or no size at all.

>TRBJ1-1|.|TRBV20-1|.
TGCAGTGCTAGGGAGAAAGTTGGAGGGGGGAGTGGTGAAGCTTTCTTT
CSAREKVGGGSGEAFF
>TRBJ2-4|.|TRBV7-2|.
TGTGCCAGCAGCTTGCCAGGGAACATTCAGTACTTC
CASSLPGNIQYF
>TRBJ2-2|.|TRBV10-1|.
TGCGCCAGCAGTGATCCCGGGCCTTACACCGGGGAGCTGTTTTTT
CASSDPGPYTGELFF
>TRBJ2-1|.|TRBV19|.
TGTGCCAGTTTCTCGGGCGGGGGCCCGCAGTTCTTC
CASFSGGGPQFF
>TRBJ1-6|few|TRBV7-9|TRBD1
TGTGCCAGCAGCATAGACAGGGGATCGGGTTCACCCCTCCACTTT
CASSIDRGSGSPLHF
>TRBJ1-2|.|TRBV15|.
TGTGCCACCAGCAGTTATCTGTTGGAGGGCTACACCTTC
CATSSYLLEGYTF
>TRBJ2-5|.|TRBV6-2/TRBV6-3|TRBD2
TGTGCCAGCAGTTACTCGATAGGCCCGGGACTAGCGGGGCAAGAGACCCAGTACTTC
CASSYSIGPGLAGQETQYF
>TRBJ1-1|once|TRBV14|.
TGTGCCAGCAGCCAAGGGCGTTGGGGGATGAACACTGAAGCTTTCTTT
CASSQGRWGMNTEAFF
>TRBJ1-2|.|TRBV6-1|.
TGTGCCAGCAGTGAGGGGGTTCCAGGCCCCTATGGCTACACCTTC
CASSEGVPGPYGYTF
>TRBJ1-5|.|TRBV6-1|TRBD1
TGTGCCAGCAGTCAACCCGCACAGGGGGGGAATCAGCCCCAGCATTTT
CASSQPAQGGNQPQHF
>TRBJ2-6|few|TRBV2|TRBD1
TGTGCCAGCGGTCTAGACAGGGAAGAAATCTCTGGGGCCAACGTCCTGACTTTC
CASGLDREEISGANVLTF
>TRBJ2-7|.|TRBV6-2/TRBV6-3|.
TGTGCCAGCAGGGGGGGGCAGTCCTACGAGCAGTACTTC
CASRGGQSYEQYF
>TRBJ1-6|.|TRBV30|.
TGTGCCTGGAGTTCGGACAGTGCTGCTAGCTCCTATAATTCACCCCTCCACTTT
CAWSSDSAASSYNSPLHF
>TRBJ1-5|medium-sized|TRBV20-1|.
TGCAGTGCTAGACTAGCTACAGATAGCAATCAGCCCCAGCATTTT
CSARLATDSNQPQHF
>TRBJ1-2|.|TRBV7-2|.
TGTGCCAGCAGCTTAGGACAGTTCTATGGCTACACCTTC
CASSLGQFYGYTF
>TRBJ1-2|.|TRBV5-4|TRBD1
TGTGCCAGCAGCTCCCGACAGGGGGAAGGCTACACCTTC
CASSSRQGEGYTF
>TRBJ1-1|few|TRBV6-2/TRBV6-3|.
TGTGCCACCGGCAGGGAGGGCACTGAAGCTTTCTTT
CATGREGTEAFF
>TRBJ2-2|.|TRBV28|.
TGTGCCAGCAGTACTTTCGGGAGAAGGAGTGGCACCGGGGAGCTGTTTTTT
CASSTFGRRSGTGELFF
>TRBJ1-2|.|TRBV28|.
TGTGCCAGCAGCTGGGACGGACTTCTGGCTGGCTACACCTTC
CASSWDGLLAGYTF
>TRBJ2-1|.|TRBV6-2/TRBV6-3|.
TGTGCCAGCAGTTACTCCCCGGCTGGGGTGGGTGTTGAGCAGTTCTTC
CASSYSPAGVGVEQFF
>TRBJ1-2|.|TRBV25-1|.
TGTGCCAGCAGTGAATTGGGTGGCTACACCTTC
CASSELGGYTF
>TRBJ1-1|.|TRBV28|.
TGTGCCAGCAGTTTATACCAAGGGGCTACTGAAGCTTTCTTT
CASSLYQGATEAFF
>TRBJ1-1|few|TRBV19|.
TGTGCCAGTAGTATACAGAGAAACACTGAAGCTTTCTTT
CASSIQRNTEAFF
>TRBJ2-1|.|TRBV7-9|TRBD2
TGTGCCAGCAGCTCGATCGCTTGGACTAGCGGGGGGGGCAATGAGCAGTTCTTC
CASSSIAWTSGGGNEQFF
>TRBJ2-7|.|TRBV5-4|TRBD2
TGTGCCAGCAGCTTGGGCGGGAGAGTCGAGCAGTACTTC
CASSLGGRVEQYF
>TRBJ2-1|.|TRBV11-2|TRBD1
TGTGCCAGCAGCTCCGGACAGGGATGGAATGAGCAGTTCTTC
CASSSGQGWNEQFF
>TRBJ2-1|.|TRBV19|.
TGTGCCAGTAGTATAGATCGTGGGAGTAATGAGCAGTTCTTC
CASSIDRGSNEQFF
>TRBJ1-6|few|TRBV20-1|TRBD1
TGCAGTGCTGAATCGGACAGGGCTTCACCCCTCCACTTT
CSAESDRASPLHF
>TRBJ1-2|.|TRBV28|.
TGTGCCAGCAGTCAGCAGTTCAGCTACACCTTC
CASSQQFSYTF
>TRBJ2-2|.|TRBV7-3|.
TGTGCCAGCAGCCTGACCTCGAACACCGGGGAGCTGTTTTTT
CASSLTSNTGELFF
>TRBJ1-1|.|TRBV10-3|.
TGTGCCATCAGTACCCCAGGGAGGGGCACTGAAGCTTTCTTT
CAISTPGRGTEAFF
>TRBJ1-2|.|TRBV15|.
TGTGCCACCAGCAGAGGACTCGGGGGGGACTATGGCTACACCTTC
CATSRGLGGDYGYTF
>TRBJ1-1|.|TRBV18|TRBD1
TGTGCCAGCTCACCGCCCGGGACAGGGGTGCCTGAAGCTTTCTTT
CASSPPGTGVPEAFF
>TRBJ1-1|.|TRBV6-1|.
TGTGCCAGCAGGGGGACGGTGAACACTGAAGCTTTCTTT
CASRGTVNTEAFF
>TRBJ2-1|.|TRBV11-3|.
TGTGCCAGCAGCTTTCAGGGCAGGGACAATGAGCAGTTCTTC
CASSFQGRDNEQFF
>TRBJ1-2|few|TRBV7-9|.
TGTGCCAGCAGCTTGGGTTCAGGCCTTGGCTACACCTTC
CASSLGSGLGYTF
>TRBJ1-5|.|TRBV5-6|.
TGTGCCAGCAGCCCCGGACTGTATAGCAATCAGCCCCAGCATTTT
CASSPGLYSNQPQHF
>TRBJ1-2|.|TRBV10-3|TRBD1
TGTGCCATCAGTGAACAGGGGGACTATGGCTACACCTTC
CAISEQGDYGYTF
>TRBJ1-6|.|TRBV7-2|.
TGTGCCAGCAGGGGGGACTTCTCCTATAATTCACCCCTCCACTTT
CASRGDFSYNSPLHF
>TRBJ1-5|once|TRBV30|TRBD1
TGTGCCTGGGCAGGGGGCACCAATCAGCCCCAGCATTTT
CAWAGGTNQPQHF
>TRBJ2-5|.|TRBV19|TRBD2
TGTGCCAGTAGGCCCGGGGGGGTAGAGACCCAGTACTTC
CASRPGGVETQYF
>TRBJ1-1|.|TRBV1|.
TGCACCAGCAGCCTGGGACCTAACACTGAAGCTTTCTTT
CTSSLGPNTEAFF
>TRBJ2-1|.|TRBV11-2|.
TGTGCCAGCAGCGCGCTTCGAGGGGGATTTTTGAATGAGCAGTTCTTC
CASSALRGGFLNEQFF
>TRBJ1-1|.|TRBV28|TRBD1
TGTGCCAGCAGGCGGGACAGTTTGAACACTGAAGCTTTCTTT
CASRRDSLNTEAFF
>TRBJ1-5|.|TRBV19|.
TGTGCCAGTAGTATATCACCGGGTGGCAATCAGCCCCAGCATTTT
CASSISPGGNQPQHF
>TRBJ1-2|.|TRBV5-6|.
TGTGCCAGCAGCTTGGCGGCGGGCTCTAACTATGGCTACACCTTC
CASSLAAGSNYGYTF
>TRBJ2-6|.|TRBV20-1|.
TGCAGTGCTAGTTCGGAATCTGGGGCCAACGTCCTGACTTTC
CSASSESGANVLTF
>TRBJ1-1|.|TRBV6-1|.
TGTGCCAGCACCAGGATGGGGGGAACTGAAGCTTTCTTT
CASTRMGGTEAFF
>TRBJ1-1|.|TRBV7-2|TRBD1
TGTGCCAGCAGCATACAGGGGGCGGGGGTGACTGAAGCTTTCTTT
CASSIQGAGVTEAFF
>TRBJ2-3|.|TRBV7-9|TRBD2
TGTGCCAGCAGCTCCGCGTCTACCGGGACTAGCGGGAGGCGACCAGATACGCAGTATTTT
CASSSASTGTSGRRPDTQYF
>TRBJ2-7|.|TRBV11-2|.
TGTGCCAGCAGCTTAAGGGGGTCAGGCCCCTACGAGCAGTACTTC
CASSLRGSGPYEQYF
>TRBJ1-5|.|TRBV2|.
TGTGCCAGCAGTGAAGGGCTTTGGCAGCCCCAGCATTTT
CASSEGLWQPQHF
>TRBJ2-5|.|TRBV20-1|TRBD2
TGCAGTGCAAAACTAGCGGGGGGCCCTCGGGAGACCCAGTACTTC
CSAKLAGGPRETQYF
>TRBJ1-3|.|TRBV6-5|.
TGTGCCAGCAGTTCCGGGGCGAGTGGAAACACCATATATTTT
CASSSGASGNTIYF